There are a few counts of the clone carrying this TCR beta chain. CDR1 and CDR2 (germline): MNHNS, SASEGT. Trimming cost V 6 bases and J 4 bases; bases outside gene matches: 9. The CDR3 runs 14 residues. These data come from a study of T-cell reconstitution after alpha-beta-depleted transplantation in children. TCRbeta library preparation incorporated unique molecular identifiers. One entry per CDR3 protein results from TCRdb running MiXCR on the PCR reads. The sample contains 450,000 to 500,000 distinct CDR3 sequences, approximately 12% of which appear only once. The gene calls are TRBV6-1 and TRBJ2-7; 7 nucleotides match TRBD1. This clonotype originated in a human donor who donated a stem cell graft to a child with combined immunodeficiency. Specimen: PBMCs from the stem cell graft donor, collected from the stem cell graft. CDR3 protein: CASRRQGSAYEQYF. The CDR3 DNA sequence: TGTGCCAGCAGGCGACAGGGTTCGGCGTACGAGCAGTACTTC.